The 26 T cell receptor beta chains below were found in one sample sequenced in a study. TCRdb itself ran the RT-PCR reads through MiXCR, one entry per CDR3 protein. The repertoire consists of 550,000 to 750,000 distinct CDR3 sequences, with approximately 15% occurring once and the leading ten covering about 3.6%. Sequenced: memory CD4+ T cells from blood. The source of these receptors is a female donor in good health, serving as a healthy control.

This clonotype was seen ten or more times. This chain links TRBV29-1 with TRBJ2-3, with TRBD1 matching over 7 bases. There are 15 residues in the CDR3. V shed 3 bases, J shed 0 bases, and the junction held 6 bases outside the gene matches. Germline V gene data show CDR1 as SQVTM and CDR2 as ANQGSEA. The CDR3 here is CSVEGTVASTDTQYF. The CDR3 nucleotides read TGCAGCGTTGAGGGGACAGTCGCCAGCACAGATACGCAGTATTTT.

In its sample, this clonotype was seen many times. V and J are TRBV10-3 and TRBJ1-5; D unclear. The V and J ends lost 8 bases and 2 bases respectively, with 7 bases between them. The CDR3 extends over 12 amino acids. The V gene's germline CDR1 is ENHRY and CDR2 SYGVKD. CDR3 in amino acids: CAIGVGNQPQHF. The DNA for the CDR3 is TGTGCCATCGGCGTGGGCAATCAGCCCCAGCATTTT.

This clonotype was seen a few times. The chain employs TRBV20-1 and TRBJ2-3; TRBD2 agrees at 11 bases. This CDR3 region has 14 residues. Germline CDR1 is DFQATT and CDR2 is SNEGSKA (reference sequence). J was trimmed by 9 bases and V by 4 bases; bases with no gene match: 9. The chain's CDR3 is CSAKGLAGDLTQYF. The CDR3 DNA follows: TGCAGTGCTAAAGGACTAGCGGGTGATTTAACGCAGTATTTT.

The table lists this clonotype with many counts. The chain recombines TRBV24-1 with TRBJ2-7; 11 bases align to TRBD1. The ends lost 4 bases at V and 2 bases at J; junction bases unmatched: 3. Germline values: CDR1 KGHDR, CDR2 SFDVKD. CDR3 size: 15 residues. CDR3: CATSDPGQGAYEQYF. The CDR3 coding sequence is TGTGCCACCAGTGACCCGGGACAGGGGGCCTACGAGCAGTACTTC.

The gene calls are TRBV7-2 and TRBJ2-6; possibly TRBD2 for D (5 bases). Germline CDR1 SGHTA, CDR2 FQGNSA. The ends were cut back, 6 bases at V and 4 bases at J, with 10 bases in the middle. CDR3 size: 14 residues. This CDR3 is CASRDRGGANVLTF. CDR3 DNA: TGTGCCAGCAGGGATAGAGGGGGGGCCAACGTCCTGACTTTC.

This clonotype was seen repeatedly, ten times or more. The chain is built from TRBV6-6 and TRBJ1-6; D uncertain. The V gene's germline CDR1 is MNHNY and CDR2 SVGAGI (reference sequence). The V end lost 3 bases, the J end lost 7 bases, and 10 bases lay between the germline ends. CDR3 length equals 14 residues. Here the CDR3 reads CASSYLGNNSPLHF. As DNA, the CDR3 is TGTGCCAGCAGTTATCTAGGGAACAATTCACCCCTCCACTTT.

The gene calls are TRBV5-6 and TRBJ1-5; 8 nucleotides agree with TRBD1. CDR3 length: 16 amino acids. Germline-derived CDR1 and CDR2 are SGHDT and YYEEEE. Germline trimming cut 4 bases from V and 4 bases from J; bases unmatched to any gene: 10. The CDR3 protein is CASSPWTGLLNQPQHF. CDR3 sequence (DNA): TGTGCCAGCAGCCCCTGGACAGGGCTACTGAATCAGCCCCAGCATTTT. The complete variable domain, with remaining parts taken from reference TRBV5-6 and TRBJ1-5, reads DAGVTQSPTHLIKTRGQQVTLRCSPKSGHDTVSWYQQALGQGPQFIFQYYEEEERQRGNFPDRFSGHQFPNYSSELNVNALLLGDSALYLCASSPWTGLLNQPQHFGDGTRLSIL.

V gene TRBV11-2 combines with J gene TRBJ1-3; D might be TRBD1 (5 bases). The CDR3 extends over 13 amino acids. Germline V CDR1 and CDR2: SGHAT, FQNNGV. V gave up 3 bases and J gave up 6 bases, with 9 bases separating them. CDR3 sequence (DNA): TGTGCCAGCAGCTTGGGAGGGGAAAACACCATATATTTT. Translated, it gives CASSLGGENTIYF.

This clonotype showed up just a few times. The V call is TRBV28, the J call TRBJ1-5; unclear D gene. Trimming removed 3 bases from V and 3 bases from J, with 9 bases in between. The CDR3 extends over 14 amino acids. Per the germline V gene, CDR1 is MDHEN and CDR2 is SYDVKM. This CDR3 is CASSLLQINQPQHF. The CDR3 bases are TGTGCCAGCAGTTTGTTACAGATCAATCAGCCCCAGCATTTT.

This clonotype was seen many times. J is TRBJ2-3 and V is TRBV4-3; D possibly corresponds to TRBD1 (5 bases). The CDR3 runs to 16 residues. Germline V CDR1 and CDR2: LGHNA, YSLEER. V shed 1 base and J shed 0 bases, with 11 bases lying between them. DNA of the CDR3: TGCGCCAGCAGCCAAGGGGGCGCAGAAAGCACAGATACGCAGTATTTT. Translating gives CASSQGGAESTDTQYF.

This clonotype is a singleton in its sample. V is TRBV7-9 and J is TRBJ2-7; D is possibly TRBD1 (5 bases). Germline assignment: CDR1 SEHNR and CDR2 FQNEAQ (reference sequence). V was cut by 8 bases and J by 2 bases, with 16 bases left in between. This CDR3 is 14 amino acids long. The DNA for the CDR3 is TGTGCCAGCTCACCAAATACAGGTACCTACGAGCAGTACTTC. Translated: CASSPNTGTYEQYF.

This chain joins TRBV6-6 and TRBJ2-7, with a possible D match to TRBD2 (6 bases). Germline CDR1 is MNHNY and CDR2 is SVGAGI (reference sequence). The germline V and J ends were trimmed by 6 bases and 6 bases, with 18 bases remaining between them. The CDR3 totals 14 residues. CDR3 sequence reads: CASRPGLPSTEQYF. For the CDR3, the DNA is TGTGCCAGCAGGCCGGGACTTCCCTCGACCGAGCAGTACTTC.

The table lists this clonotype with a few counts. V usage is TRBV6-6 and J usage is TRBJ1-3; TRBD1 agrees at 7 bases. Germline V lookup: CDR1 MNHNY, CDR2 SVGAGI (reference sequence). Trimming took 6 bases from V and 0 from J; bases not matched to a gene: 5. The CDR3 sequence is 15 residues long. The CDR3 coding sequence is TGTGCCAGCAGGGGACAGCTATTCTCTGGAAACACCATATATTTT. It specifies CASRGQLFSGNTIYF.

This clonotype showed up just a few times. The CDR3 sequence: CASSPTGFKAFF. The CDR3 nucleotides are TGTGCCAGCAGCCCGACAGGGTTTAAAGCTTTCTTT. The rearrangement joins TRBV7-9 to TRBJ1-1; 7 bases align to TRBD1. The CDR3 loop spans 12 amino acids. Per germline, CDR1 SEHNR and CDR2 FQNEAQ (reference sequence). With V trimmed by 5 bases and J by 9 bases, 6 bases remained unmatched.

This chain uses TRBV20-1 with TRBJ2-5, with a tentative D call TRBD1 (6 bases). The V gene lost 5 bases and the J gene lost 4 bases, with 14 bases spanning the gap. CDR1 DFQATT and CDR2 SNEGSKA come from the germline V gene (reference sequence). There are 13 residues in the CDR3. The CDR3 sequence is CSAYRDLPETQYF. The CDR3 nucleotides are TGCAGTGCTTACAGGGACCTGCCAGAGACCCAGTACTTC.

This clonotype was counted ten times or more. This chain joins TRBV15 and TRBJ2-3, with D perhaps TRBD1 (6 bases). Germline V CDR1 and CDR2: LNHNV, YYDKDF (reference sequence). V lost 2 bases, J lost 3 bases, and 21 bases lay in between. This CDR3 region has 18 residues. CDR3 in amino acids: CATSRLKDSAPGTDTQYF. CDR3 sequence (DNA): TGTGCCACCAGCAGACTAAAGGACAGTGCGCCGGGGACAGATACGCAGTATTTT.

This clonotype showed up just a few times. The chain recombines TRBV5-1 with TRBJ2-3; TRBD1 matches at 8 bases. CDR1 and CDR2 (germline): SGHRS, YFSETQ. CDR3 size: 13 residues. The ends lost 0 bases at V and 11 bases at J; junction bases unmatched: 5. The CDR3 nucleotides read TGCGCCAGCAGCTTGGGTACAGGGGGTTGGCAGTATTTT. The encoded protein is CASSLGTGGWQYF.

This clonotype was seen only a few times. The chain combines TRBV28 with TRBJ1-1, with TRBD1 matching 7 bases. Germline V gene lookup returns CDR1 MDHEN and CDR2 SYDVKM. This CDR3 is 13 amino acids long. The V gene end was trimmed by 6 bases and the J gene end by 3 bases; junction bases not matched to a gene: 4. This CDR3 reads CASRQGWDTEAFF. In nucleotides, the CDR3 is TGTGCCAGCAGACAGGGGTGGGACACTGAAGCTTTCTTT.

The chain uses TRBV4-2 and TRBJ1-1; possibly TRBD1 for D (6 bases). The CDR3 has 14 amino acids. In germline, CDR1 is LGHNA, CDR2 YNFKEQ. Trimming removed 4 bases from V and 5 bases from J, with 14 bases in between. The CDR3 nucleotides read TGTGCCAGCAGCCTCCTGGGGGGGGCTACTGAAGCTTTCTTT. Its protein product is CASSLLGGATEAFF.

This clonotype was detected a few times. This rearrangement joins TRBV18 to TRBJ2-1, with 7 bases that match TRBD2. From germline, CDR1 is KGHSH and CDR2 LQKENI. CDR3 size: 16 residues. With 3 bases clipped from V and 7 bases from J, the junction kept 12 bases outside the gene matches. CDR3 sequence: CASSPSQGGFGNEQFF. The CDR3 DNA reads TGTGCCAGCTCACCCAGCCAGGGAGGGTTTGGGAATGAGCAGTTCTTC.

This clonotype has only a few counts. The chain employs TRBV9 and TRBJ2-3, with unresolved D. CDR1 is SGDLS, CDR2 YYNGEE, per germline. The CDR3 spans 15 residues. V dropped 4 bases and J dropped 0 bases, with 12 bases sitting between them. Here the CDR3 DNA reads TGTGCCAGCAGCCCCCTTGATCCGAGCACAGATACGCAGTATTTT. This sequence encodes CASSPLDPSTDTQYF.

This clonotype occurred a few times. The CDR3 spells CASSDRVDTEAFF. For the CDR3, the DNA is TGCGCCAGCAGCGACAGGGTGGACACTGAAGCTTTCTTT. The genes are TRBV5-1 and TRBJ1-1; the match to TRBD1 covers 7 bases. CDR3 size: 13 residues. V lost 4 bases, J lost 3 bases, and 3 bases stayed unmatched. CDR1 is SGHRS and CDR2 is YFSETQ in the germline V gene.

This clonotype was seen a handful of times. The genes are TRBV24-1 and TRBJ1-5; 11 bases match TRBD1. Germline trimming cut 4 bases from V and 8 bases from J; bases unmatched to any gene: 6. The V gene's germline CDR1 is KGHDR and CDR2 SFDVKD. The CDR3 sequence is 15 residues long. The CDR3 region has the DNA TGTGCCACCAGTGAGGCGGGACAGGGGGGAGAGCCCCAGCATTTT. This sequence encodes CATSEAGQGGEPQHF.

The chain links TRBV7-2 to TRBJ2-3, with 8 nucleotides matching TRBD2. Germline V gene lookup returns CDR1 SGHTA and CDR2 FQGNSA. After removal of 11 bases from V and 4 bases from J, the junction contained 8 bases not matched to a gene. This CDR3 spans 13 amino acids. The CDR3 coding sequence is TGTGCCTCAGCGGGGGCAGGCCCAGATACGCAGTATTTT. This gives the protein CASAGAGPDTQYF.

This clonotype has a handful of counts. The chain's CDR3 is CASTLGSGEQYF. The CDR3 DNA is TGTGCCAGCACCCTGGGGTCAGGCGAGCAGTACTTC. The V call is TRBV6-6, the J call TRBJ2-7; D remains unclear. This CDR3 comprises 12 residues. From germline, CDR1 is MNHNY and CDR2 SVGAGI (reference sequence). V was trimmed by 7 bases and J by 6 bases, leaving 13 bases between them.

This clonotype occurred many times. The CDR3 loop reads CASSQDASHYGYTF. CDR3 DNA sequence: TGTGCCAGCAGCCAAGATGCGAGTCACTATGGCTACACCTTC. The chain links TRBV3-1 to TRBJ1-2, with D hard to call. This CDR3 contains 14 residues. Germline V gene sequence: CDR1 LGHDT, CDR2 YNNKEL (reference sequence). V dropped 0 bases and J dropped 3 bases, with 8 bases sitting between them.